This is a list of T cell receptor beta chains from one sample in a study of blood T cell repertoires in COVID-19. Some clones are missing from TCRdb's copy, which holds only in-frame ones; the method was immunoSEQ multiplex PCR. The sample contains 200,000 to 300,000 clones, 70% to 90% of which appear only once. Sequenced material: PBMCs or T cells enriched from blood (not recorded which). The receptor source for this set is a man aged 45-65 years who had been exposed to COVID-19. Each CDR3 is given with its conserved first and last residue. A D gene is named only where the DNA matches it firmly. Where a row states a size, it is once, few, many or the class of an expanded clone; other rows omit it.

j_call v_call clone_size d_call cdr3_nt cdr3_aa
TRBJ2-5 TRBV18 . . TGTGCCAGCTCACCACCGGTAGAGAAAGAGACCCAGTACTTC CASSPPVEKETQYF
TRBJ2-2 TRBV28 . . TGTGCCAGTACAGGGAGAATTAGGGGTGCCGGGGAGCTGTTTTTT CASTGRIRGAGELFF
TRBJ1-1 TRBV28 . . TGTGCCAGCAGTAGAGAGGGAATGAACACTGAAGCTTTCTTT CASSREGMNTEAFF
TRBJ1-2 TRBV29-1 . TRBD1 TGCAGCGTTTTTCCGGGACAGGAAACAGCCTATGGCTACACCTTC CSVFPGQETAYGYTF
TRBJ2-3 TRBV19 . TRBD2 TGTGCCAGTAGTAAGACTAGCGACACAGATACGCAGTATTTT CASSKTSDTDTQYF
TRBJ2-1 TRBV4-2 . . TGTGCCAGCAGCCCGCTAGAGGTAGATCCTAACAATGAGCAGTTCTTC CASSPLEVDPNNEQFF
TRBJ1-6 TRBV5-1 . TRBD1 TGCGCCAGCAGCTTGGACAGGGGGGCAAATTCACCCCTCCACTTT CASSLDRGANSPLHF
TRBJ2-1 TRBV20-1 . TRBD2 TGCAGTGCTAGTTTTCCGCGGGGGGGCAAGGATGAGCAGTTCTTC CSASFPRGGKDEQFF
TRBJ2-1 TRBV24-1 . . TGTGCCACCAGTGATCCCACAGGGTCAAAGGATGAGCAGTTCTTC CATSDPTGSKDEQFF
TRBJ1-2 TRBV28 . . TGTGCCAGCAGCCTTAACTCCGGTGGCTACACCTTC CASSLNSGGYTF
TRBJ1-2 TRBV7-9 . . TGTGCCAGCAGGACGGGGGGAGCTAACTATGGCTACACCTTC CASRTGGANYGYTF
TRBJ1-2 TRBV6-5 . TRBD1 TGTGCCAGCAGCCGGGGACAGTTCTATGGCTACACCTTC CASSRGQFYGYTF
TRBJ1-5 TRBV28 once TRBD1 TGTGCCAGCAGGCCGGGACAGGCCGATCAGCCCCAGCATTTT CASRPGQADQPQHF
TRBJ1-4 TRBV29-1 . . TGCAGCGTTGAACTCCCCCAGGGTTATGAAAAACTGTTTTTT CSVELPQGYEKLFF
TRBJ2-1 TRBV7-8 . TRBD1 TGTGCCAGCAGCTCGGACAGGGACAATGAGCAGTTCTTC CASSSDRDNEQFF
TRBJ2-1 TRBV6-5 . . TGTGCCAGCAGTTACTCTAGACAGGTGAAGGACAATGAGCAGTTCTTC CASSYSRQVKDNEQFF
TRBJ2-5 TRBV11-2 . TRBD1 TGTGCCAGCAGCCCATTGGGGTCAGGGGGATACCAAGAGACCCAGTACTTC CASSPLGSGGYQETQYF
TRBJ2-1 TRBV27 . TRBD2 TGTGCCAGCAGTTCCATCGGACTAGCGGACAACAATGAGCAGTTCTTC CASSSIGLADNNEQFF